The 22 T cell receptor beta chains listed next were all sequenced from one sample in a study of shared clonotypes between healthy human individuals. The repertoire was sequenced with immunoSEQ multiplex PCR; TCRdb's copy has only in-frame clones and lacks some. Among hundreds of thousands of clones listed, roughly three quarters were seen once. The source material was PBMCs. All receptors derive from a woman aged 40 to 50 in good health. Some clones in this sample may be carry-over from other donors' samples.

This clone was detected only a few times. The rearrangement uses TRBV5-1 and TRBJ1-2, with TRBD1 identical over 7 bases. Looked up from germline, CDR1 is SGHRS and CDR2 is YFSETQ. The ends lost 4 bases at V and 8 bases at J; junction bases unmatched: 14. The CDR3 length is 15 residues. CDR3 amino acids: CASSETGTDIRGYTF. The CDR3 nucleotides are TGCGCCAGCAGCGAAACCGGGACAGATATTCGGGGCTACACCTTC.

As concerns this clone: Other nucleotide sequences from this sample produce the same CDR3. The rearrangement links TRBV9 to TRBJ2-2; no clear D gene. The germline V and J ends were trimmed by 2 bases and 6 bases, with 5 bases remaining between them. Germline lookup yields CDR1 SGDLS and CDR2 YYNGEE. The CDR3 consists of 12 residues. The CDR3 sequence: CASSVGPGELFF. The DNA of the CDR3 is TGTGCCAGCAGCGTCGGTCCCGGGGAGCTGTTTTTT.

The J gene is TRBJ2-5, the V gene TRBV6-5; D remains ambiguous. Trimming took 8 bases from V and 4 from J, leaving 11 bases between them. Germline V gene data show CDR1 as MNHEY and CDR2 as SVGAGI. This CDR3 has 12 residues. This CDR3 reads CASLTEGETQYF. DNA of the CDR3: TGTGCCAGCCTCACCGAAGGAGAGACCCAGTACTTC.

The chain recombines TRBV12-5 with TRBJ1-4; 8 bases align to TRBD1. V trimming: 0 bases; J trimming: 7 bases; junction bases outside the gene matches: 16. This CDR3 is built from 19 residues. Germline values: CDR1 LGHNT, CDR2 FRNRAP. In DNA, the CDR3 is TGTGCTAGTGGTTTGGTCCGAGGCCGAGACAGGGGACGGGGTGAAAAACTGTTTTTT. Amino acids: CASGLVRGRDRGRGEKLFF.

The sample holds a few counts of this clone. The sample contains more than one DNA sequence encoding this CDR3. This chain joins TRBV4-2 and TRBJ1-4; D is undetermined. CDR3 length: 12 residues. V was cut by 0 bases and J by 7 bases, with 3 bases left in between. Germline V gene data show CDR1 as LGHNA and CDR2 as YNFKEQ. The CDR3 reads CASSQDGEKLFF. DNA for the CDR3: TGTGCCAGCAGCCAAGACGGTGAAAAACTGTTTTTT.

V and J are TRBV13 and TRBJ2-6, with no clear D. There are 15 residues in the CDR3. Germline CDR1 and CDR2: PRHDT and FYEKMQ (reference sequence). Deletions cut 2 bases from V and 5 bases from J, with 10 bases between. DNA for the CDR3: TGTGCCAGCAGCTTATTAGGAATCAGGGCCAACGTCCTGACTTTC. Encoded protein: CASSLLGIRANVLTF.

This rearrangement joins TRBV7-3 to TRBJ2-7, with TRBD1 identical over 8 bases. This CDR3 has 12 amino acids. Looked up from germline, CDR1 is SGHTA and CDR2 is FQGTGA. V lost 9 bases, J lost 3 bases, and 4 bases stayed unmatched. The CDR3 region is CARQGEDYEQYF. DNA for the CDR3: TGTGCCAGACAGGGGGAGGACTACGAGCAGTACTTC.

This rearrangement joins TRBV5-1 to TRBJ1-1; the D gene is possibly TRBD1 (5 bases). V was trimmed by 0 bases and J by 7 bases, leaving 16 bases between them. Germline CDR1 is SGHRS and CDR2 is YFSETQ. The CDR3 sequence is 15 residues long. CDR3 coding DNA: TGCGCCAGCAGCTTGGACGGGGAGGGACCAATTGAAGCTTTCTTT. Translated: CASSLDGEGPIEAFF.

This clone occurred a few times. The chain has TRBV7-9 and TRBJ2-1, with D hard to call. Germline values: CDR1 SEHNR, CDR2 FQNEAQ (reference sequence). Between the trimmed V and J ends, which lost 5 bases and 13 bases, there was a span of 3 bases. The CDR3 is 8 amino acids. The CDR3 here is CASSPQFF. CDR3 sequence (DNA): TGTGCCAGCAGCCCCCAGTTCTTC.

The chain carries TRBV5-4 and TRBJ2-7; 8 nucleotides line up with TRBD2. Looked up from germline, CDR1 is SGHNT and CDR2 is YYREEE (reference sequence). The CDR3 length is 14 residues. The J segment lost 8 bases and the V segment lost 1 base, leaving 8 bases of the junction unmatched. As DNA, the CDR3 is TGTGCCAGCAGCTTGCTCCCTAGCGGGCGTCAGCAGTACTTC. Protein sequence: CASSLLPSGRQQYF.

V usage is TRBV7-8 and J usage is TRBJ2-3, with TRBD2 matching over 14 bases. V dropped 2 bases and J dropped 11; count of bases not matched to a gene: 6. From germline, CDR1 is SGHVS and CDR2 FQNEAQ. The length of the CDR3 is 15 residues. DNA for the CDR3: TGTGCCAGCAGCTTATCGGGACTAGCGGGAGAGGGGCAGTATTTT. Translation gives CASSLSGLAGEGQYF.

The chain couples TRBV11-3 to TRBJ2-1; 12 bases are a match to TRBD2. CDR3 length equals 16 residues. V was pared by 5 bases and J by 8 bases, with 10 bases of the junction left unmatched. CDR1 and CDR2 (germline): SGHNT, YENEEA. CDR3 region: CASSPTGLAGFHEQFF. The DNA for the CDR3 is TGTGCCAGCAGCCCGACGGGACTAGCGGGTTTTCATGAGCAGTTCTTC.

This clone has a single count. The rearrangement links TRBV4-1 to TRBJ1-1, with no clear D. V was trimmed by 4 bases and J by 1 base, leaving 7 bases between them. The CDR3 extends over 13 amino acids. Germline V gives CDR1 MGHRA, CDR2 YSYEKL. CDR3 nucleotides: TGCGCCAGCAGCCGAAGGACGAACACTGAAGCTTTCTTT. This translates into CASSRRTNTEAFF.

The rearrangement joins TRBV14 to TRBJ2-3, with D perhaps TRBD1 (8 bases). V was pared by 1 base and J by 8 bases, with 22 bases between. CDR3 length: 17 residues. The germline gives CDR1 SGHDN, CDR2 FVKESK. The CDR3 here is CASSQGGGTGRESTQYF. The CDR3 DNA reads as TGTGCCAGCAGCCAAGGGGGAGGGACAGGAAGAGAAAGTACGCAGTATTTT.

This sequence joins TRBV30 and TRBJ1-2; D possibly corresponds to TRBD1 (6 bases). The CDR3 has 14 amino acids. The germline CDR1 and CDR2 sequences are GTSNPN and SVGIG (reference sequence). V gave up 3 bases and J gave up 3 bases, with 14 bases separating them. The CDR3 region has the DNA TGTGCCTGGAGGGGCCCTGGGGGGCACTATGGCTACACCTTC. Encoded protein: CAWRGPGGHYGYTF.

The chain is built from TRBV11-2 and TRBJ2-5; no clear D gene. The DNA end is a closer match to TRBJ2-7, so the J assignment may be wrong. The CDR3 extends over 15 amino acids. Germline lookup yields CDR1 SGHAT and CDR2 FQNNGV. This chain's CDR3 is CASSFLRYSPYEQYF. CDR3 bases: TGTGCCAGCAGTTTCCTCCGCTACTCACCCTACGAGCAGTACTTC.

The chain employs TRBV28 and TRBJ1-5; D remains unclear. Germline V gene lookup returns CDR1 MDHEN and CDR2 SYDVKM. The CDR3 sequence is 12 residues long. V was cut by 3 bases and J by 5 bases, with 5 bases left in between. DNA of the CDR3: TGTGCCAGCAGTTTCACTCATCAGCCCCAGCATTTT. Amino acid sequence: CASSFTHQPQHF.

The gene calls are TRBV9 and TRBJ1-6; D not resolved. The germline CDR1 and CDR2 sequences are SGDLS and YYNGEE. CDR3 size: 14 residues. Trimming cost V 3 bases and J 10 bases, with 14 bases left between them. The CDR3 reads CASSAGLNESPLHF. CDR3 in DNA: TGTGCCAGCAGCGCCGGCCTCAATGAATCACCCCTCCACTTT. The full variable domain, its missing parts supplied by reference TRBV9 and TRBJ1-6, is DSGVTQTPKHLITATGQRVTLRCSPRSGDLSVYWYQQSLDQGLQFLIQYYNGEERAKGNILERFSAQQFPDLHSELNLSSLELGDSALYFCASSAGLNESPLHFGNGTRLTVT.

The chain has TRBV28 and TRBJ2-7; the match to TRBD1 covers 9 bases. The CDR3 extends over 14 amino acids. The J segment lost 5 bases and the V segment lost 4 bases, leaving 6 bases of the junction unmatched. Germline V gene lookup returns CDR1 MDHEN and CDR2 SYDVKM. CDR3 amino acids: CASSSGQGWDEQYF. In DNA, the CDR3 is TGTGCCAGCAGTTCCGGACAGGGGTGGGACGAGCAGTACTTC.

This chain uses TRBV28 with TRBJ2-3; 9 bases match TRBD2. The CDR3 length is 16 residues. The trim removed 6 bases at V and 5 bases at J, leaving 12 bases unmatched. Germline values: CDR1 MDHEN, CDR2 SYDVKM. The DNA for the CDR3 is TGTGCCAGCAGCCAACGGGCGGGAGGGCCCGTAGATACGCAGTATTTT. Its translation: CASSQRAGGPVDTQYF.

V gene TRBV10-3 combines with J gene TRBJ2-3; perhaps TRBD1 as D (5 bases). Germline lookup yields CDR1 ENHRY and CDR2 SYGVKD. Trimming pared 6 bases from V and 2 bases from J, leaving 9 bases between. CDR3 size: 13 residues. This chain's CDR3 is CAIRSGNTDTQYF. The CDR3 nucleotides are TGTGCCATCAGGTCAGGGAACACAGATACGCAGTATTTT.

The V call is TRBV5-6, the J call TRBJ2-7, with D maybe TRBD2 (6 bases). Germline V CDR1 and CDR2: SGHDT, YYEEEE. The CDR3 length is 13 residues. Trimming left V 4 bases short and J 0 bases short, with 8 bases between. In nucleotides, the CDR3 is TGTGCCAGCAGCACGGGAGCCTCCTACGAGCAGTACTTC. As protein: CASSTGASYEQYF. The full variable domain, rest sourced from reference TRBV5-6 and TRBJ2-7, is DAGVTQSPTHLIKTRGQQVTLRCSPKSGHDTVSWYQQALGQGPQFIFQYYEEEERQRGNFPDRFSGHQFPNYSSELNVNALLLGDSALYLCASSTGASYEQYFGPGTRLTVT.